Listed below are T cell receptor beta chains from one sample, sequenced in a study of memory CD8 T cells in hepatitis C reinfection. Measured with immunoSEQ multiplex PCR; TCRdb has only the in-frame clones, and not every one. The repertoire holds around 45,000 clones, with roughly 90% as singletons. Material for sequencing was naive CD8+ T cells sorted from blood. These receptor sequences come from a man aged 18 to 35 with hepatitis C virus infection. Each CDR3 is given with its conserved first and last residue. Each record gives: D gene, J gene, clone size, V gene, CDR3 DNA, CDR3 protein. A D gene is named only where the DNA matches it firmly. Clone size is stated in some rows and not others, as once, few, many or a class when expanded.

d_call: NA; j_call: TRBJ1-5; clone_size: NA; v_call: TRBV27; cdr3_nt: TGTGCCAGCAGGAGCCTCACAGGACCTAATCAGCCCCAGCATTTT; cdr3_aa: CASRSLTGPNQPQHF
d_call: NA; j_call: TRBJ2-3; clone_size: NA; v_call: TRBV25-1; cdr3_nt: TGTGCCAGCAGTGAATATATAGGGGGCACAGATACGCAGTATTTT; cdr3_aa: CASSEYIGGTDTQYF
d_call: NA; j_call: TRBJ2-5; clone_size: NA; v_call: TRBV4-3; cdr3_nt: TGCGCCAGCAGCCAATTGTTAGGGACTTTAGAGACCCAGTACTTC; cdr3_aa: CASSQLLGTLETQYF
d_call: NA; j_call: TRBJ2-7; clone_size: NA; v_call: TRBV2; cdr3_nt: TGTGCCAGCAGTGAGGGGGAGGTGCAGTACTTC; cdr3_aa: CASSEGEVQYF
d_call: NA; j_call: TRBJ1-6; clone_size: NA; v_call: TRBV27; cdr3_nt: TGTGCCAGCACCACAGGAAAAAATAATTCACCCCTCCACTTT; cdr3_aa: CASTTGKNNSPLHF
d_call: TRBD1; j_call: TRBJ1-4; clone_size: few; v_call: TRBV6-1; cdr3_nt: TGTGCCAGCAGTGAATTGGACAGGGATGAAAAACTGTTTTTT; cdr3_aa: CASSELDRDEKLFF
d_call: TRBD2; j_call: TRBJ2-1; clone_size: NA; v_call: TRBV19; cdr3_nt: TGTGCCAGTAGCTCCAGTGTCCTAGCGGGGGAACCTACCGCGATAAACAATGAGCAGTTCTTC; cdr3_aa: CASSSSVLAGEPTAINNEQFF
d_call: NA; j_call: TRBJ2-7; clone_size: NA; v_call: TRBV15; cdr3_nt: TGTGCCACCAGCAGAGACGCGTTATACGAGCAGTACTTC; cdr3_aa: CATSRDALYEQYF
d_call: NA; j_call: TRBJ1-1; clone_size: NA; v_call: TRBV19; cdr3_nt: TGTGCCAGTAGTATAGGGGCGAACACTGAAGCTTTCTTT; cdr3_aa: CASSIGANTEAFF
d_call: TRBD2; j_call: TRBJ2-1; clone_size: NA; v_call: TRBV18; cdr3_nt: TGTGCCAGCTCACCCGATGCACTAGCGGGAGAGATTGAGCAGTTCTTC; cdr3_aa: CASSPDALAGEIEQFF
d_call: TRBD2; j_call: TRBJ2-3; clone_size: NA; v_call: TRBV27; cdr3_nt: TGTGCCAGCAGTTTAACCCTAGCGGGGGGGACAGATACGCAGTATTTT; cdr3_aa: CASSLTLAGGTDTQYF
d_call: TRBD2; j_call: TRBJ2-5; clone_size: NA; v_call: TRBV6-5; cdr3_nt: TGTGCCGGGCAACAGGGACTAGCGGGTCAAGAGACCCAGTACTTC; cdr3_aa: CAGQQGLAGQETQYF
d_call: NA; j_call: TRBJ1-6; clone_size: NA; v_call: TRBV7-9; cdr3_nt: TGTGCCAGCAGCTTCGGACAGCTTGAGAGCTCCTATAATTCACCCCTCCACTTT; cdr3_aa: CASSFGQLESSYNSPLHF
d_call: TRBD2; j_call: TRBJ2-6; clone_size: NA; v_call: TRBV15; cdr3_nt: TGTGCCACCAGCAGAGGCGGGAGGTCGGCTGGGGCCAACGTCCTGACTTTC; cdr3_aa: CATSRGGRSAGANVLTF
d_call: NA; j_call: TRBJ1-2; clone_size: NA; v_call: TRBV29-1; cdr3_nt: TGCAGCGTTGAAGACCGTTATGGCTACACCTTC; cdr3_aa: CSVEDRYGYTF
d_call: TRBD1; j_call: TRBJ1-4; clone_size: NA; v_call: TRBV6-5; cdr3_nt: TGTGCCAGCAGACTACAGGGGACAAATGAAAAACTGTTTTTT; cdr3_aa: CASRLQGTNEKLFF
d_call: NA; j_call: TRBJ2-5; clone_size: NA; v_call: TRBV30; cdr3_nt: TGTGCCTGGAGTTGGGGTGGGACATCTACTAGGCAAGAGACCCAGTACTTC; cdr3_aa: CAWSWGGTSTRQETQYF
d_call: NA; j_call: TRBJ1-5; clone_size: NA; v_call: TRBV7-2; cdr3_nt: TGTGCCAGCAGCTTCGGTAATCAGCCCCAGCATTTT; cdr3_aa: CASSFGNQPQHF
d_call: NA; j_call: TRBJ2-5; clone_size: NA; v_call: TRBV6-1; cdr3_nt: TGTGCCAGCAGTGAAGCTATACAAGAGACCCAGTACTTC; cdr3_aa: CASSEAIQETQYF
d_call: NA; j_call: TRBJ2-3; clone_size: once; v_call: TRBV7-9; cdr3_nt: TGTGCCAGCAGCCCGCAGGAGGACAGCACAGATACGCAGTATTTT; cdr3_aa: CASSPQEDSTDTQYF
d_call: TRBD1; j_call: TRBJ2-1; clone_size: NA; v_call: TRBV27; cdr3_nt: TGTGCCAGCTCCGGGACAGGGGGTTTGAATGAGCAGTTCTTC; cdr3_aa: CASSGTGGLNEQFF
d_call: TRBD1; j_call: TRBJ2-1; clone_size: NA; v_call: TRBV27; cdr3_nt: TGTGCCAGCAGTTTCCTCGACAGGGGGGAGGATGAGCAGTTCTTC; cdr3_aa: CASSFLDRGEDEQFF
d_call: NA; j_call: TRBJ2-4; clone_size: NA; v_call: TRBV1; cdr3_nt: TGCACCAGCAGCCAATCAACGGACGGGGACGATGAAGGGACTAGCGGGAGCGACATTCAGTACTTC; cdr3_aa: CTSSQSTDGDDEGTSGSDIQYF
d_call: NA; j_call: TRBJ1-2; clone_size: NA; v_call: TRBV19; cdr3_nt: TGTGCCACCACCCCCCCTCAGGGGACCTATGGCTACACCTTC; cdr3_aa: CATTPPQGTYGYTF
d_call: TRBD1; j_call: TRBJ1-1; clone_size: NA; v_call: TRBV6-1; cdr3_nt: TGTGCCAGCAGGTCGACAGGGGGAAACACTGAAGCTTTCTTT; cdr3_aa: CASRSTGGNTEAFF
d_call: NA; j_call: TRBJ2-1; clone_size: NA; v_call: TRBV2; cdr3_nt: TGTGCCAGCAGTCCTTCGACAGGCTCCAATGAGCAGTTCTTC; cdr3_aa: CASSPSTGSNEQFF
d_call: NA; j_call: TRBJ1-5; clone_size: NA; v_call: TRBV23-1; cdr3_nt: TGCGCCAGCAGTCAACGGGTACCAGGGCGCAATCAGCCCCAGCATTTT; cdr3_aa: CASSQRVPGRNQPQHF
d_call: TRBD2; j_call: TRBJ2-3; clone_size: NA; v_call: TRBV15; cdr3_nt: TGTGCCACCAGCAGAGACTTGGGGGGGACAGATACGCAGTATTTT; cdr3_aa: CATSRDLGGTDTQYF
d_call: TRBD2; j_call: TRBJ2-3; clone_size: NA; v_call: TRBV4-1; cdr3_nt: TGCGCCAGCAGCCAGTGGGGGGTCCCAGGACTAGCGGACGGGGGAGATACGCAGTATTTT; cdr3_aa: CASSQWGVPGLADGGDTQYF
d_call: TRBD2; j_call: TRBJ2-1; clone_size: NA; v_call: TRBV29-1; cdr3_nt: TGCAGCACTCGGACTAGCAACGACAATGAGCAGTTCTTC; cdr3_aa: CSTRTSNDNEQFF
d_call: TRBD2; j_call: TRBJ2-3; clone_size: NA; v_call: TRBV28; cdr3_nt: TGTGCCAGCAGTTTTAACTGGACTAGCGGGAAGGTAGGGGATACGCAGTATTTT; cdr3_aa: CASSFNWTSGKVGDTQYF
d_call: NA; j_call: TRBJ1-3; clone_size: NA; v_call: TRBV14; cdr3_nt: TGTGCCAGCAGTCCATTGGACAACTCTGGAAACACCATATATTTT; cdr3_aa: CASSPLDNSGNTIYF
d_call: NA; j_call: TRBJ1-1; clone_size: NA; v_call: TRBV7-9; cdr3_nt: TGTGCCAGCAGCCCAAGTGGCGTGGGAGGGAACACTGAAGCTTTCTTT; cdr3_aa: CASSPSGVGGNTEAFF
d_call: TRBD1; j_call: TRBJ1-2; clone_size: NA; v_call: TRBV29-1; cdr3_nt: TGCAGCGTTTCTGACAGGGGGGACTACACCTTC; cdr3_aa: CSVSDRGDYTF
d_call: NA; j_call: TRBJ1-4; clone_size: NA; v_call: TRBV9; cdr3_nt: TGTGCCAGCAGCGCTTCAGGGTTAGGAGAAAAACTGTTTTTT; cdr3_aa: CASSASGLGEKLFF
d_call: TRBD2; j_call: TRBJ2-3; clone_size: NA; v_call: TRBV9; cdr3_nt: TGTGCCAGCAGCAGCAACCCCTCTAGCGGGGCCACAGATACGCAGTATTTT; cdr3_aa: CASSSNPSSGATDTQYF
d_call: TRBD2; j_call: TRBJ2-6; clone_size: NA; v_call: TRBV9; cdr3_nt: TGTGCCAGCAGCTCTAGCGGCTCTGGGGCCAACGTCCTGACTTTC; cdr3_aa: CASSSSGSGANVLTF
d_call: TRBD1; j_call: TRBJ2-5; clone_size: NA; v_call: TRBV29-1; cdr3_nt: TGCAGCGTTGAAGACGATCAGGGATACAGGGGACCGTACCAAGAGACCCAGTACTTC; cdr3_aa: CSVEDDQGYRGPYQETQYF
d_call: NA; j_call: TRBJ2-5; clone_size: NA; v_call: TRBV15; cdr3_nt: TGTGCCACCAGCACAGGCACAGCCCTTAACCTAGAGACCCAGTACTTC; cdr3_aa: CATSTGTALNLETQYF
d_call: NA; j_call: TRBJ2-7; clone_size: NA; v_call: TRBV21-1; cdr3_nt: TGTGCCAGCAGCCCCCGAGGGGGGGACGGCGGCGAGCAGTACTTC; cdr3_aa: CASSPRGGDGGEQYF
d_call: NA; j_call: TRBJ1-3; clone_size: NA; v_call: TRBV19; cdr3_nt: TGTGCCAGTGAGGGACATTTCTCTGGAAACACCATATATTTT; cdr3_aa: CASEGHFSGNTIYF
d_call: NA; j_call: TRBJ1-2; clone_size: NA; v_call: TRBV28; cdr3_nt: TGTGCCAGCAGTTTTTCGAGGACGAAGAATCAGGGTGGCTACACCTTC; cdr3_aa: CASSFSRTKNQGGYTF
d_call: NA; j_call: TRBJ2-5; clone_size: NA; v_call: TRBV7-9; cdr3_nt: TGTGCCAGCAGCTTAGAGGCGGAAGAGACCCAGTACTTC; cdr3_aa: CASSLEAEETQYF
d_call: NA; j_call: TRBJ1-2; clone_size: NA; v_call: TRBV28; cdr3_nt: TGTGCCAGCAGCCCAACGACTCAACTCTATGGCTACACCTTC; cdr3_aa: CASSPTTQLYGYTF
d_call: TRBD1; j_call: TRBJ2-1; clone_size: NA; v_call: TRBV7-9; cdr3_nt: TGTGCCAGCAGCTCCGGACAGGGCTGGGGCAATGAGCAGTTCTTC; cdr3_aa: CASSSGQGWGNEQFF
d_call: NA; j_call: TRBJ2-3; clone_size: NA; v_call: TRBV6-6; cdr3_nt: TGTGCCAGCAGTGTACAGGGAGGCACAGATACGCAGTATTTT; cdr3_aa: CASSVQGGTDTQYF
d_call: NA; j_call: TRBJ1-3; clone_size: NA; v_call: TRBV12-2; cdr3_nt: TGTGCAAGTCGCTTTGCGACAGGGCTCCATAACTCTGGAAACACCATATATTTT; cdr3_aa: CASRFATGLHNSGNTIYF
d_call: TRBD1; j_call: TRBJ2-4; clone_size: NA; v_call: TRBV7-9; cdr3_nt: TGTGCCAGCAGTCCTATACAGGGGGCCAAAAACATTCAGTACTTC; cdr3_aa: CASSPIQGAKNIQYF
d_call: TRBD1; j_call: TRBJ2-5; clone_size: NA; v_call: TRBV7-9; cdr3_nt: TGTGCCAGCAGCTTAGCCGACAGGGGAATCGAAACCCAGTACTTC; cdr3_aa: CASSLADRGIETQYF
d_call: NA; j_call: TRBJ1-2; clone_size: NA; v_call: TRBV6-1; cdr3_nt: TGTGCCAGCAGTCCTTATACAGGGAATTATGGCTACACCTTC; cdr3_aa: CASSPYTGNYGYTF